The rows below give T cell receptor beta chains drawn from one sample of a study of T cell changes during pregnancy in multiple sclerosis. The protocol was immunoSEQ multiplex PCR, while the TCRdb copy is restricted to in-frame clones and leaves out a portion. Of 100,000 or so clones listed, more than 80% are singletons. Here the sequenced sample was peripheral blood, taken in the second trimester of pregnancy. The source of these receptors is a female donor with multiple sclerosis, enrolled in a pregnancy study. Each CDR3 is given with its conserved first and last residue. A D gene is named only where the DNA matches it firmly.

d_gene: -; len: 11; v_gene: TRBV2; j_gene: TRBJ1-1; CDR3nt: TGTGCCAGCAGTGGTCACTCTGAAGCTTTCTTT; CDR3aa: CASSGHSEAFF
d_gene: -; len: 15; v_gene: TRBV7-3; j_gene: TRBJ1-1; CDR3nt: TGTGCCAGCAGCGCCAAGGGAGGGAAAAACACTGAAGCTTTCTTT; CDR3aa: CASSAKGGKNTEAFF
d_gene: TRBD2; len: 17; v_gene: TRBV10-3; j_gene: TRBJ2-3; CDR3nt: TGTGCCATCAGTGAGAGCGGGGGGACCCCTAGCACAGATACGCAGTATTTT; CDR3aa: CAISESGGTPSTDTQYF
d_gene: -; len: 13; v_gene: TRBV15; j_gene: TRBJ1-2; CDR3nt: TGTGCCACCAGCGCTGCCAGGGGCTATGGCTACACCTTC; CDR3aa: CATSAARGYGYTF
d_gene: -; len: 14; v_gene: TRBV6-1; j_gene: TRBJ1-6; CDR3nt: TGTGCCAGCAGTGAAGCGTTCGCCGGGGCACCCCTCCACTTT; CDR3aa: CASSEAFAGAPLHF
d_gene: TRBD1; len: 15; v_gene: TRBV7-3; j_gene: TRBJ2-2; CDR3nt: TGTGCCAGCAGTAATCGGGACAGCGGCACCGGGGAGCTGTTTTTT; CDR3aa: CASSNRDSGTGELFF
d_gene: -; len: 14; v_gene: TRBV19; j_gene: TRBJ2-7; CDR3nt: TGTGCCACATCGCAGGAGGGCAGTTCCTACGAGCAGTACTTC; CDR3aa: CATSQEGSSYEQYF
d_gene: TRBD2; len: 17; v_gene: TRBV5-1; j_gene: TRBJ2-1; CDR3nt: TGCGCCAGCAGCTTGGTTTCCGGGACTAGTTCCTACAATGAGCAGTTCTTC; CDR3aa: CASSLVSGTSSYNEQFF
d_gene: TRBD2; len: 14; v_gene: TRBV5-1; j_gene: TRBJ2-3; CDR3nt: TGCGCCAGCAGCTTGGACGGGAGGCGGGATACGCAGTATTTT; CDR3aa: CASSLDGRRDTQYF
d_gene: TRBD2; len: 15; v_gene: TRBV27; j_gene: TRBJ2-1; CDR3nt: TGTGCCAGCAGTCAGGCGCGGGGGGGTTACAATGAGCAGTTCTTC; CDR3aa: CASSQARGGYNEQFF
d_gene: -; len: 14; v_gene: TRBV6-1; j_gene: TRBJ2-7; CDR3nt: TGTGCCAGCAGTGAATCCCCAGGGGGGTACGAGCAGTACTTC; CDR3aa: CASSESPGGYEQYF
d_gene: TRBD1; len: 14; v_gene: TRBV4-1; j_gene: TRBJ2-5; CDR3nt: TGCGCCAGCAGTCACAGGGGGCGGTTGGAGACCCAGTACTTC; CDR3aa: CASSHRGRLETQYF
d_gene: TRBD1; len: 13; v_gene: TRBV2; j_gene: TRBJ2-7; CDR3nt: TGTGCCAGCTCCGGGACAGGGGTATACGAGCAGTACTTC; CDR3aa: CASSGTGVYEQYF
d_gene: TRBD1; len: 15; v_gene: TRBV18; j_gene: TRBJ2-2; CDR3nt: TGTGCCAGCTCACCACGTCAGGGGGACACCGGGGAGCTGTTTTTT; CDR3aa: CASSPRQGDTGELFF
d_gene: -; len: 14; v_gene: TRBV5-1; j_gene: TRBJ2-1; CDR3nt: TGCGCCAGCAGCCCGGACAGCCTCTACAATGAGCAGTTCTTC; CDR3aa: CASSPDSLYNEQFF